Listed here are 14 T cell receptor beta chains from one sample, sequenced in a study of human T cells and chemical hapten exposure. Noted time point: patch test 1, 2 weeks after DPC sensitization. Treatment described: therapeutic diphenylcyclopropenone sensitization with weekly scalp DPC. Each CDR3 protein gets one entry after TCRdb re-called the RACE reads with MiXCR. The sample consists of 79,000 or so distinct CDR3 sequences, about 9.3% of them appearing once. The sample here was whole blood, taken in connection with sensitization to the hapten diphenylcyclopropenone (DPC). The origin of the receptors is a woman in her fifties or sixties with alopecia areata. Some clones in this sample may be carry-over from other donors' samples.

In its sample, this clonotype was seen many times. The chain has TRBV29-1 and TRBJ2-3, with no clear D. This CDR3 comprises 14 residues. V was shortened by 0 bases and J by 0 bases, with 7 bases between the two germline ends. The germline CDR1 and CDR2 sequences are SQVTM and ANQGSEA. The CDR3: CSVEENPSTDTQYF. The CDR3 nucleotides read TGCAGCGTTGAAGAAAATCCTAGCACAGATACGCAGTATTTT.

This clonotype was detected a few times. The V call is TRBV18, the J call TRBJ1-1; D is unclear. Per germline, CDR1 KGHSH and CDR2 LQKENI. The CDR3 spans 13 residues. The germline V and J ends were trimmed by 6 bases and 2 bases, with 10 bases remaining between them. CDR3 sequence reads: CASSVGGNTEAFF. DNA for the CDR3: TGTGCCAGCTCCGTAGGCGGAAACACTGAAGCTTTCTTT.

V gene TRBV21-1 combines with J gene TRBJ2-1. TRBV21-1 is termed a pseudogene. This CDR3 contains 15 residues. The CDR3 spells CASSRRRRSYNEQFF. CDR3 sequence (DNA): TGTGCCAGCAGCAGGCGGCGGCGCTCCTACAATGAGCAGTTCTTC.

This chain links TRBV29-1 with TRBJ2-7, with TRBD2 matching over 12 bases. Germline-derived CDR1 and CDR2 are SQVTM and ANQGSEA. This CDR3 comprises 15 residues. Germline trimming cut 6 bases from V and 0 bases from J; bases unmatched to any gene: 6. The chain's CDR3 is CSVTSGSRSSYEQYF. The CDR3 DNA is TGCAGCGTGACTAGCGGGAGCCGAAGCTCCTACGAGCAGTACTTC.

This chain joins TRBV7-8 and TRBJ1-2; D unclear. Germline V gene data show CDR1 as SGHVS and CDR2 as FQNEAQ. The CDR3 is 13 amino acids. V lost 0 bases and J 7 bases, leaving 9 bases between the germline ends. The chain's CDR3 is CASSLATYLGYTF. The DNA for the CDR3 is TGTGCCAGCAGCTTAGCGACCTATCTTGGCTACACCTTC.

The gene calls are TRBV20-1 and TRBJ2-7; no clear D. The V and J ends lost 1 base and 7 bases respectively, with 14 bases between them. Germline V gene sequence: CDR1 DFQATT, CDR2 SNEGSKA (reference sequence). The CDR3 spans 13 residues. In DNA, the CDR3 is TGCAGTGCTAGAGTTCGGAGTGAAGGGGAGCAGTACTTC. Protein product: CSARVRSEGEQYF.

In its sample, this clonotype was seen many times. This sequence joins TRBV5-4 and TRBJ1-6; D not certain. CDR3 length equals 14 residues. Per the germline V gene, CDR1 is SGHNT and CDR2 is YYREEE (reference sequence). V was pared by 6 bases and J by 7 bases, with 14 bases between. CDR3 bases: TGTGCCAGCACCGTATCCAGTTTGAATTCACCCCTCCACTTT. It is translated as CASTVSSLNSPLHF. Together with reference TRBV5-4 and TRBJ1-6, the CDR3 gives the full variable domain: ETGVTQSPTHLIKTRGQQVTLRCSSQSGHNTVSWYQQALGQGPQFIFQYYREEENGRGNFPPRFSGLQFPNYSSELNVNALELDDSALYLCASTVSSLNSPLHFGNGTRLTVT.

The CDR3 region is CASSLERLTEAFF. The CDR3 DNA sequence: TGTGCCAGCAGCTTGGAACGCCTCACTGAAGCTTTCTTT. The rearrangement links TRBV5-5 to TRBJ1-1; D ambiguous. From germline, CDR1 is SGHKS and CDR2 YYEKEE (reference sequence). Trimming took off 0 bases at V and 4 bases at J, with 7 bases between the two ends. CDR3 length equals 13 residues. The full variable domain, rest sourced from reference TRBV5-5 and TRBJ1-1, is DAGVTQSPTHLIKTRGQQVTLRCSPISGHKSVSWYQQVLGQGPQFIFQYYEKEERGRGNFPDRFSARQFPNYSSELNVNALLLGDSALYLCASSLERLTEAFFGQGTRLTVV.

This clonotype appeared a few times. The V and J genes are TRBV7-9 and TRBJ1-6; TRBD1 is a possible D gene (5 bases). The CDR3 consists of 14 residues. Germline V lookup: CDR1 SEHNR, CDR2 FQNEAQ (reference sequence). V lost 3 bases, J lost 7 bases, and 10 bases lay in between. CDR3 coding DNA: TGTGCCAGCAGCTTGGAGGGGAAAAATTCACCCCTCCACTTT. Translated: CASSLEGKNSPLHF.

The sample holds a few counts of this clonotype. The rearrangement joins TRBV21-1 to TRBJ1-1; the listed D gene, TRBD1, was not tested against the DNA. TRBV21-1 is classified as a pseudogene. The CDR3 consists of 14 residues. CDR3: CASSHRGQGTEAFF. In DNA, the CDR3 is TGTGCCAGCAGCCACAGGGGGCAGGGGACTGAAGCTTTCTTT.

This clonotype was seen a few times. This chain joins TRBV11-1 and TRBJ2-7; TRBD1 agrees at 9 bases. This CDR3 comprises 15 residues. The germline V gene encodes CDR1 SGHAT and CDR2 FQDESV (reference sequence). The J segment lost 2 bases and the V segment lost 3 bases, leaving 5 bases of the junction unmatched. The DNA for the CDR3 is TGTGCCAGCAGCTTTTACAGGGGGCACCCCTACGAGCAGTACTTC. Translation gives CASSFYRGHPYEQYF.

V and J are TRBV28 and TRBJ1-2; the D is unclear. From germline, CDR1 is MDHEN and CDR2 SYDVKM. The germline V and J ends were trimmed by 8 bases and 10 bases, with 17 bases remaining between them. The CDR3 sequence is 12 residues long. The CDR3 DNA is TGTGCCAGCGCGGGCCTAGGGTTGAACTACACCTTC. Its translation is CASAGLGLNYTF.

The CDR3 loop reads CATSDSGVSPYEQYF. The CDR3 bases are TGTGCCACCAGTGATTCTGGGGTATCCCCCTACGAGCAGTACTTC. The gene calls are TRBV24-1 and TRBJ2-7; D call uncertain. The CDR3 runs 15 residues. V was trimmed by 2 bases and J by 2 bases, leaving 12 bases between them. Per germline, CDR1 KGHDR and CDR2 SFDVKD.

V is TRBV2 and J is TRBJ2-3, with D possibly TRBD1 on 5 matching bases. The CDR3 covers 14 residues. Germline assignment: CDR1 SNHLY and CDR2 FYNNEI. Trimming shortened V by 1 base and J by 7 bases, and 12 bases separated the two germline ends. The CDR3: CASSEVGRINTQYF. The CDR3 bases are TGTGCCAGCAGTGAAGTGGGGCGTATAAATACGCAGTATTTT.